This T cell receptor (beta chain) is from a study of long-term antiretroviral therapy in people with HIV. General study results and limits: In the period from the mid-2000s to the late 2010s, blood was collected, possibly under older ART regimens.

Germline assignment: CDR1 LNHDA and CDR2 SQIVND (reference sequence). There are 13 residues in the CDR3. With 4 bases removed from V and 4 bases from J, the gap between germline ends came to 10 bases. This clone occurred a few times. Its antigen is currently unknown. The assay, immunoSEQ v3.0, was run at survey level. For each individual sample, sequencing targeted roughly 40,000-50,000 T-cell genomes. TCRdb keeps only in-frame clones here, not all; method: immunoSEQ multiplex PCR. There are around 37,000 clones in the sample; roughly 85% occur only once, and roughly 4% lies in the top ten. The gene calls are TRBV19 and TRBJ1-1; TRBD1 might be the D (5 bases). This clonotype originated in a young man with HIV. Sequenced here: unsorted PBMCs, sampled approximately 3.5 years after starting antiretroviral therapy. The CDR3 protein is CASSRSGGTEAFF. The CDR3 nucleotides are TGTGCCAGTAGTAGGTCCGGGGGCACTGAAGCTTTCTTT.